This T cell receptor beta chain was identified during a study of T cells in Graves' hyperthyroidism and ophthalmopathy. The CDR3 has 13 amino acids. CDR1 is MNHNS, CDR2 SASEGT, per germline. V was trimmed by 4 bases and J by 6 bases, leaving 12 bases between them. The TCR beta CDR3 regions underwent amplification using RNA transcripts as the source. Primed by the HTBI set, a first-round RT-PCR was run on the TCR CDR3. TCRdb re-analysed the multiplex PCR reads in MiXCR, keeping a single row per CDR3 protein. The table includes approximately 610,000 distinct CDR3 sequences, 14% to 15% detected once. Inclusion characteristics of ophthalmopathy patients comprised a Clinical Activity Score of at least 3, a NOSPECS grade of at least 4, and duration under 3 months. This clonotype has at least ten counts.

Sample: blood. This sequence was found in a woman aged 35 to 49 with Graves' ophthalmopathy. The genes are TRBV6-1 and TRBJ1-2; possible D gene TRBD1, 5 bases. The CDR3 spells CASSGWDGDGYTF. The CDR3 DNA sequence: TGTGCCAGCAGTGGATGGGACGGGGATGGCTACACCTTC.